Listed below are T cell receptor beta chains from one sample, sequenced in a study of beta chain features in type 1 diabetes. Sequencing was performed with immunoSEQ multiplex PCR; in TCRdb, only in-frame clones are kept and a portion is missing. The table shows 240,000 or so clones, with around 21% occurring only once. The sample taken for sequencing was naive CD4+ T cells from blood. The receptors originated from a woman in her forties with type 1 diabetes. Each CDR3 is given with its conserved first and last residue. D genes are given only for firm matches. Only some rows state a clone size, as once, few, many or a class for expanded clones.

>TRBV5-4|few|-|TRBJ2-5
CASSLGAYETQYF
TGTGCCAGCAGCTTGGGCGCATACGAGACCCAGTACTTC
>TRBV5-6|few|TRBD1|TRBJ2-7
CASSFPPGQGAGEQYF
TGTGCCAGCAGCTTCCCACCGGGACAGGGGGCTGGCGAGCAGTACTTC
>TRBV5-1|-|-|TRBJ2-7
CASSSLGSSYEQYF
TGCGCCAGCAGCAGTTTAGGGAGCTCCTACGAGCAGTACTTC
>TRBV15|few|TRBD2|TRBJ2-5
CATSRGGGLETQYF
TGTGCCACCAGCAGAGGGGGGGGACTCGAGACCCAGTACTTC
>TRBV5-6|-|-|TRBJ2-7
CASSPPGDEPLSYEQYF
TGTGCCAGCAGCCCCCCAGGGGACGAACCCTTATCCTACGAGCAGTACTTC
>TRBV11-1|-|-|TRBJ1-2
CASSGRSGVNYGYTF
TGTGCCAGCAGCGGAAGGTCAGGGGTTAACTATGGCTACACCTTC
>TRBV30|few|-|TRBJ1-2
CAWIAAYGYTF
TGTGCCTGGATTGCAGCGTATGGCTACACCTTC
>TRBV29-1|few|-|TRBJ2-1
CSAKGLPLAGDEQFF
TGCAGCGCCAAAGGCCTCCCCCTAGCTGGGGATGAGCAGTTCTTC
>TRBV6-5|few|TRBD1|TRBJ2-4
CASSPTGRLDIQYF
TGTGCCAGCAGCCCGACAGGGCGACTCGACATTCAGTACTTC
>TRBV5-1|-|-|TRBJ1-5
CASSPGQTNQPQHF
TGCGCCAGCAGCCCAGGGCAGACCAATCAGCCCCAGCATTTT
>TRBV29-1|few|TRBD1|TRBJ1-1
CSVIYWGRQGTEAFF
TGCAGCGTAATCTACTGGGGGAGACAGGGGACTGAAGCTTTCTTT
>TRBV7-2|-|-|TRBJ2-5
CASSAYRAQETQYF
TGTGCCAGCAGCGCATACAGGGCGCAAGAGACCCAGTACTTC
>TRBV5-1|-|TRBD2|TRBJ2-1
CASRLAGGILYNEQFF
TGCGCCAGCAGACTAGCGGGGGGTATCCTCTACAATGAGCAGTTCTTC
>TRBV10-3|few|-|TRBJ1-2
CAITSLIAYGYTF
TGTGCCATCACTTCCCTCATAGCTTATGGCTACACCTTC
>TRBV28|-|TRBD1|TRBJ2-7
CASSPGTGSGEQYF
TGTGCCAGCAGTCCCGGGACAGGGTCGGGAGAGCAGTACTTC
>TRBV29-1|few|-|TRBJ2-1
CSGPRVGNEQFF
TGCAGCGGACCGAGGGTAGGCAATGAGCAGTTCTTC
>TRBV5-4|few|-|TRBJ1-1
CASRAQGNTEAFF
TGTGCCAGCAGGGCACAGGGGAACACTGAAGCTTTCTTT
>TRBV28|-|TRBD2|TRBJ2-3
CASSFGSGRSLYTQYF
TGTGCCAGCAGTTTTGGAAGCGGGAGGAGTTTGTATACGCAGTATTTT
>TRBV7-9|few|-|TRBJ1-1
CASSLVPDTEAFF
TGTGCCAGCAGCCTAGTTCCCGACACTGAAGCTTTCTTT
>TRBV20-1|-|-|TRBJ1-1
CSASGTGRAFF
TGCAGTGCTAGTGGTACAGGGAGAGCTTTCTTT
>TRBV15|-|TRBD2|TRBJ2-5
CATSRRGTRRETQYF
TGTGCCACCAGCAGAAGGGGGACTAGGAGAGAGACCCAGTACTTC
>TRBV18|-|-|TRBJ1-2
CASSPYTEMLYGYTF
TGTGCCAGCTCACCTTATACAGAGATGCTCTATGGCTACACCTTC
>TRBV7-2|few|TRBD1|TRBJ1-5
CASSPTGGNQPQHF
TGTGCCAGCAGCCCGACAGGGGGCAATCAGCCCCAGCATTTT
>TRBV29-1|few|-|TRBJ2-5
CSVGGSDQETQYF
TGCAGCGTTGGAGGCTCCGACCAAGAGACCCAGTACTTC
>TRBV28|-|-|TRBJ1-2
CASSQEAYGYTF
TGTGCCAGCAGTCAAGAGGCATATGGCTACACCTTC
>TRBV18|few|-|TRBJ1-1
CASSLQVNTEAFF
TGTGCCAGCTCACTTCAGGTGAACACTGAAGCTTTCTTT
>TRBV5-1|-|TRBD1|TRBJ2-7
CASSLGQGNYEQYF
TGCGCCAGCAGCTTGGGACAGGGAAACTACGAGCAGTACTTC
>TRBV30|-|-|TRBJ2-7
CAWRLSYEQYF
TGTGCCTGGAGACTCTCCTACGAGCAGTACTTC
>TRBV9|-|-|TRBJ2-2
CASSVQGVDTGELFF
TGTGCCAGCAGCGTACAAGGGGTGGACACCGGGGAGCTGTTTTTT
>TRBV7-2|few|-|TRBJ2-5
CASSLATGLRETQYF
TGTGCCAGCAGCTTAGCGACAGGTTTGCGAGAGACCCAGTACTTC
>TRBV29-1|few|-|TRBJ2-5
CSVEDQVRGETQYF
TGCAGCGTTGAAGATCAAGTCCGGGGGGAGACCCAGTACTTC
>TRBV11-2|-|-|TRBJ1-1
CASSRLQNTEAFF
TGTGCCAGCAGCCGACTCCAGAACACTGAAGCTTTCTTT
>TRBV9|-|TRBD1|TRBJ2-7
CASSVHRGQGVNEQYF
TGTGCCAGCAGCGTCCACCGAGGGCAGGGGGTTAACGAGCAGTACTTC
>TRBV4-3|few|-|TRBJ1-2
CASSQDRGTGYTF
TGCGCCAGCAGCCAAGATCGGGGTACTGGCTACACCTTC
>TRBV27|few|TRBD2|TRBJ2-7
CASSIAGAAGEQYF
TGTGCCAGCTCTATAGCGGGAGCGGCGGGTGAGCAGTACTTC
>TRBV4-2|-|-|TRBJ1-5
CASSQQRDQPQHF
TGTGCCAGCAGCCAACAGAGGGATCAGCCCCAGCATTTT
>TRBV4-2|few|-|TRBJ2-2
CASRVRNNGELFF
TGTGCCAGCAGGGTACGAAACAACGGGGAGCTGTTTTTT
>TRBV27|-|-|TRBJ1-3
CASSSSTGTNAIYF
TGTGCCAGCAGTTCCTCCACAGGGACCAATGCCATATATTTT
>TRBV4-1|once|-|TRBJ1-5
CASSQGGNQPQHF
TGCGCCAGCAGCCAAGGAGGAAATCAGCCCCAGCATTTT
>TRBV10-3|few|TRBD1|TRBJ1-5
CAISPGGNQPQHF
TGTGCCATCAGCCCAGGGGGGAATCAGCCCCAGCATTTT
>TRBV27|few|-|TRBJ2-6
CASSLISGANVLTF
TGTGCCAGCAGTTTAATATCCGGGGCCAACGTCCTGACTTTC